These 10 T cell receptor beta chains were sequenced from one sample in a study of human T cells and chemical hapten exposure. Time point given: patch test 1, 2 weeks after DPC sensitization. Noted treatment: therapeutic diphenylcyclopropenone sensitization with weekly scalp DPC. Using its own MiXCR run on the RACE reads, TCRdb lists one record per CDR3 protein. The sample includes about 360,000 distinct CDR3 sequences, under 8% of them seen just once. Here the sequenced sample was whole blood, taken in connection with sensitization to the hapten diphenylcyclopropenone (DPC). Receptors originate from a woman younger than 30 with alopecia areata. Some clones in this sample may be carry-over from other donors' samples.

V and J are TRBV12-3 or TRBV12-4 and TRBJ2-1; perhaps TRBD1 as D (5 bases). The CDR3 is made up of 12 amino acids. Trimming removed 5 bases from V and 5 bases from J, with 7 bases in between. CDR3 DNA: TGTGCCAGCAGTCCCAGGGACAATGAGCAGTTCTTC. It specifies CASSPRDNEQFF.

The chain uses TRBV12-3 or TRBV12-4 and TRBJ1-3; D remains ambiguous. The ends were cut back, 3 bases at V and 2 bases at J, with 8 bases in the middle. The CDR3 extends over 14 amino acids. CDR3 bases: TGTGCCAGCAGTTTGGCCTCTACTGGAAACACCATATATTTT. Its protein product is CASSLASTGNTIYF.

This clonotype was seen many times. V gene TRBV28 combines with J gene TRBJ2-2, with 7 bases matching TRBD1. The V gene end was trimmed by 6 bases and the J gene end by 4 bases; junction bases not matched to a gene: 5. CDR1 MDHEN and CDR2 SYDVKM come from the germline V gene. The CDR3 covers 14 residues. In DNA, the CDR3 is TGTGCCAGCAGACCGACAGGGCCCACCGGGGAGCTGTTTTTT. Translated: CASRPTGPTGELFF.

V and J are TRBV6-1 and TRBJ2-3, with 11 positions matching TRBD2. CDR3 length equals 16 residues. The ends lost 4 bases at V and 3 bases at J; junction bases unmatched: 6. CDR1 MNHNS and CDR2 SASEGT come from the germline V gene. The CDR3 nucleotides read TGTGCCAGCAGTGGGCGACTAGCGGGGATGACAGATACGCAGTATTTT. Translation gives CASSGRLAGMTDTQYF.

This clonotype was seen a few times. This chain uses TRBV6-5 with TRBJ2-7; the D gene could be TRBD1 or TRBD2 (6 bases each). Trimming pared 2 bases from V and 2 bases from J, leaving 19 bases between. This CDR3 comprises 17 residues. In germline, CDR1 is MNHEY, CDR2 SVGAGI. CDR3 in DNA: TGTGCCAGCAGTTACATCCGCCAGCCGGGGGCTCCCTACGAGCAGTACTTC. The encoded protein is CASSYIRQPGAPYEQYF.

This chain links TRBV9 with TRBJ1-6, with D unresolved. CDR1 is SGDLS, CDR2 YYNGEE, per germline. Trimming removed 3 bases at V and 4 bases at J, with 11 bases between. The CDR3 runs to 15 residues. The CDR3 here is CASSEVMGYNSPLHF. CDR3 nucleotide sequence: TGTGCCAGCAGCGAGGTCATGGGGTATAATTCACCCCTCCACTTT.

The J gene is TRBJ1-2, the V gene TRBV27; D possibly corresponds to TRBD1 (5 bases). The CDR3 sequence is 17 residues long. The germline gives CDR1 MNHEY, CDR2 SMNVEV (reference sequence). The V gene lost 0 bases and the J gene lost 4 bases, with 18 bases spanning the gap. The CDR3 region is CASSLSLAAGRAYGYTF. The DNA for the CDR3 is TGTGCCAGCAGTTTATCTCTGGCGGCAGGGAGGGCCTATGGCTACACCTTC.

The CDR3 loop reads CSVVSGTAYEQYF. CDR3 nucleotide sequence: TGCAGCGTTGTGTCAGGGACTGCCTACGAGCAGTACTTC. The chain couples TRBV29-1 to TRBJ2-7, with D possibly being TRBD2 (6 bases). Germline V gives CDR1 SQVTM, CDR2 ANQGSEA. The CDR3 covers 13 residues. V lost 4 bases, J lost 2 bases, and 12 bases lay in between.

The rearrangement joins TRBV6-2 or TRBV6-3 to TRBJ2-7, with 8 bases lining up with TRBD1. V was clipped by 7 bases and J by 8 bases; unmatched bases: 22. The germline gives CDR1 MNHEY, CDR2 SVGEGT. The CDR3 loop spans 17 amino acids. For the CDR3, the DNA is TGTGCCAGCACCAAGGACAGGGCAGCAAGTATTCCAACCCAGCAGTACTTC. Amino acid sequence: CASTKDRAASIPTQQYF.

The rearrangement uses TRBV5-1 and TRBJ1-1; no clear D. The CDR3 sequence is 13 residues long. Germline CDR1 is SGHRS and CDR2 is YFSETQ. Between the trimmed V and J ends, which lost 4 bases and 0 bases, there was a span of 7 bases. The CDR3 region is CASSVIVNTEAFF. The DNA for the CDR3 is TGCGCCAGCAGCGTGATCGTGAACACTGAAGCTTTCTTT.